The clone carrying this T cell receptor beta chain has a handful of counts. This sample was included in a study of early T cells in non-severe SARS-CoV-2 infection. One entry per CDR3 protein results from TCRdb running MiXCR on the 5' RACE reads. Of more than 20,000 distinct CDR3 sequences in the sample, nearly 5.5% were seen once. V was clipped by 6 bases and J by 4 bases; unmatched bases: 13. The CDR3 runs 17 residues. Looked up from germline, CDR1 is SGHAT and CDR2 is FQDESV (reference sequence). Sequencing was carried out using whole blood. The sequence was collected from an adult who was a healthcare worker with PCR-confirmed SARS-CoV-2 infection or an uninfected control (not recorded which). V usage is TRBV11-1 and J usage is TRBJ2-1; the match to TRBD1 covers 9 bases. This CDR3 reads CASRLTGGAGEYNEQFF. CDR3 sequence (DNA): TGTGCCAGCAGATTAACAGGGGGCGCCGGAGAATACAATGAGCAGTTCTTC.